One TCR beta chain is described in this entry. This sample was included in a study of CD8+CD57+ T cells in acquired aplastic anemia. Trimming at V came to 4 bases and at J to 4 bases, leaving 12 bases not matched to a gene. Per the germline V gene, CDR1 is DFQATT and CDR2 is SNEGSKA (reference sequence). This CDR3 has 16 amino acids. CDR3 and TCR beta VDJ profiling relied on genomic DNA as the template. A single record per CDR3 protein comes from TCRdb applying MiXCR to the reads. The sample shows 150,000 to 200,000 distinct CDR3 sequences, 55% to 70% of them seen only once. The sequence was collected from a human donor with severe aplastic anemia or a healthy control (not recorded which). This chain links TRBV20-1 with TRBJ1-2; the match to TRBD1 covers 10 bases. The sample taken for sequencing was sorted CD4+, CD8+, or CD8+CD57+ T cells (not recorded which) from PBMCs. The CDR3: CSAKPMTGGDIYGYTF. The CDR3 DNA reads as TGCAGTGCTAAACCGATGACAGGGGGCGATATCTATGGCTACACCTTC.